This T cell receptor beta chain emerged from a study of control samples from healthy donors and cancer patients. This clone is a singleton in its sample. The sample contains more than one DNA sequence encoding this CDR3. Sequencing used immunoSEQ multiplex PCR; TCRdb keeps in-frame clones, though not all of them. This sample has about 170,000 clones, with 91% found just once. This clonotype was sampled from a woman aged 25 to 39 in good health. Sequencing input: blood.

CDR3: CASSLRTGYGYTF. The CDR3 bases are TGTGCCAGCAGTTTACGGACAGGGTATGGCTACACCTTC. This sequence joins TRBV28 and TRBJ1-2; 8 bases are a match to TRBD1. This CDR3 is 13 amino acids long. The ends lost 2 bases at V and 5 bases at J; junction bases unmatched: 1. CDR1 and CDR2 (germline): MDHEN, SYDVKM.